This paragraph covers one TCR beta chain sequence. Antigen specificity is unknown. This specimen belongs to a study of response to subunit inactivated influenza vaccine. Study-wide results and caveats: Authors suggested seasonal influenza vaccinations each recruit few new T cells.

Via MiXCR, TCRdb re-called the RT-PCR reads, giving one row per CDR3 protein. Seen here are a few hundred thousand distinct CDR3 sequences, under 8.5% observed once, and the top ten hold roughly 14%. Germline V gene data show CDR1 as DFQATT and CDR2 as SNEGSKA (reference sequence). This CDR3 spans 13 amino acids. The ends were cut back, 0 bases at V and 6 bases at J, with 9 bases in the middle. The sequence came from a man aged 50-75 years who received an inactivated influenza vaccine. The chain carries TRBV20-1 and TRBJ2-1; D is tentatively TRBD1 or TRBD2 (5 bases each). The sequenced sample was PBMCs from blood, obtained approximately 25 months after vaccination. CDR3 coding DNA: TGCAGTGCTAGAGATCCTGGGGGCAATGAGCAGTTCTTC. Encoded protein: CSARDPGGNEQFF.